Below, one TCR beta chain is given with its context. In germline, CDR1 is LGHNA, CDR2 YSLEER. The CDR3 contains 18 residues. Trimming took 0 bases from V and 7 from J; bases not matched to a gene: 12. This sample was taken from a study of cytomegalovirus exposure and HLA in healthy donors. Use of 60 Vbeta and 13 Jbeta primers characterized the PCR. TCRdb's table, derived via immunoSEQ multiplex PCR, lists solely in-frame clones and lacks some. Here the sample spans 100,000 to 150,000 clones, about 85% being singletons. Sample: PBMCs. The receptor comes from a young man in good health and CMV-seropositive. The chain uses TRBV4-3 and TRBJ2-1; 10 positions agree with TRBD2. CDR3 sequence (DNA): TGCGCCAGCAGCCAAGATCTGGCTACTAGCGGGAAAGAGAATGAGCAGTTCTTC. Translation: CASSQDLATSGKENEQFF.